Described below is a single T cell receptor (beta chain) sequence and its context. As yet, its antigen is unknown. Germline lookup yields CDR1 SGHRS and CDR2 YFSETQ. Trimming cost V 0 bases and J 6 bases, with 11 bases left between them. The length of the CDR3 is 14 residues. The data derive from a study of T cell clones after liver transplantation. Study-wide background: Tolerant meant at least one year fully off immunosuppression without liver enzymes above twice normal. The study, taken as a whole, reports: In 5 of 8 subjects, circulating graft-donor-reactive CD4 TCRbeta sequences fell significantly after transplant. A larger donor-reactive than third-party decline suggested partial antigen-specific deletion.

Repertoires were generated with immunoSEQ multiplex PCR, while TCRdb's copy carries only in-frame clones and drops some. The table shows fewer than 85,000 clones, with around 80% occurring only once. Thawed unstimulated PBMCs were FACS-sorted by CD3, CD4 and CD8 into two populations. This receptor was identified in a human patient who received a liver transplant. Some T cells may originate from the graft donor. Sequences were derived from CD4+ T cells from blood, sampled 12 months after liver transplant. This chain links TRBV5-1 with TRBJ2-3; no reliable D call. The CDR3 here is CASSLGNAGDTQYF. The CDR3 coding sequence is TGCGCCAGCAGCTTGGGTAACGCCGGCGATACGCAGTATTTT.